Below are 2 T cell receptor beta chains sequenced from a single sample in a study of glioma-infiltrating T cells. The iRepertoire nested amplicon-rescue multiplex PCR amplified TCR alpha and beta CDR3s from RNA. TCRdb reprocessed the multiplex PCR reads via MiXCR and lists one record per CDR3 protein. The data show 300,000 to 450,000 distinct CDR3 sequences, less than 50% seen once. Sequencing used glioma tissue, nonneoplastic brain tissue, or PBMCs (not recorded which). The receptors were sampled from a human donor with low-grade glioma or glioblastoma, undergoing nonglioma brain surgery, or in good health (not recorded which).

Concerning this clonotype itself: A much larger clone differs from this one at a single base, so this may be a read error. The CDR3 is CASSYTPGSDKYTEDFF. As DNA, the CDR3 is TGTGCCAGCAGTTACACCCCAGGTTCAGATAAATACACTGAAGATTTCTTT. The chain is built from TRBV6-5 and TRBJ1-1; D is unclear. The CDR3 contains 17 residues. The germline CDR1 and CDR2 sequences are MNHEY and SVGAGI.

This clonotype was recorded a few times. This chain uses TRBV20-1 with TRBJ2-1; D is perhaps TRBD1 (6 bases). This CDR3 is 11 amino acids long. Germline CDR1 reads DFQATT; CDR2 reads SNEGSKA (reference sequence). Trimming shortened V by 6 bases and J by 7 bases, and 10 bases separated the two germline ends. The CDR3 DNA follows: TGCAGTGCCCGACAGGTTAATGAGCAGTTCTTC. This sequence encodes CSARQVNEQFF.